This T cell receptor (beta chain) derives from a study of cytomegalovirus exposure and HLA in healthy donors. The method was immunoSEQ multiplex PCR; TCRdb's version includes in-frame clones alone and lacks a portion of them. The sample lists 140,000 to 150,000 clones; approximately 88% were seen once. V gave up 3 bases and J gave up 1 base, with 6 bases separating them. The CDR3 totals 12 residues. The V gene's germline CDR1 is SQVTM and CDR2 ANQGSEA. Notes on the study in general: Researchers reported that three CMV-associated chains were confirmed in vitro as CMV antigen-specific. Rare TCR sequences dominated, though some public TCRs recurred in many donors. Some TCR beta chains (about 170 of them) were listed as cytomegalovirus-associated. Reported results showed that the classifier diagnosed cytomegalovirus status with high specificity and sensitivity.

Comment on this clone: Its antigen is unknown.

Specimen: PBMCs. This sequence was found in a man between 18 and 29 years old in good health and CMV-seropositive. V and J are TRBV29-1 and TRBJ1-1; D is undetermined. CDR3 in amino acids: CSVETGNTEAFF. The CDR3 DNA sequence: TGCAGCGTTGAGACGGGGAACACTGAAGCTTTCTTT. Full variable domain (rest looked up from reference TRBV29-1 and TRBJ1-1): SAVISQKPSRDICQRGTSLTIQCQVDSQVTMMFWYRQQPGQSLTLIATANQGSEATYESGFVIDKFPISRPNLTFSTLTVSNMSPEDSSIYLCSVETGNTEAFFGQGTRLTVV.